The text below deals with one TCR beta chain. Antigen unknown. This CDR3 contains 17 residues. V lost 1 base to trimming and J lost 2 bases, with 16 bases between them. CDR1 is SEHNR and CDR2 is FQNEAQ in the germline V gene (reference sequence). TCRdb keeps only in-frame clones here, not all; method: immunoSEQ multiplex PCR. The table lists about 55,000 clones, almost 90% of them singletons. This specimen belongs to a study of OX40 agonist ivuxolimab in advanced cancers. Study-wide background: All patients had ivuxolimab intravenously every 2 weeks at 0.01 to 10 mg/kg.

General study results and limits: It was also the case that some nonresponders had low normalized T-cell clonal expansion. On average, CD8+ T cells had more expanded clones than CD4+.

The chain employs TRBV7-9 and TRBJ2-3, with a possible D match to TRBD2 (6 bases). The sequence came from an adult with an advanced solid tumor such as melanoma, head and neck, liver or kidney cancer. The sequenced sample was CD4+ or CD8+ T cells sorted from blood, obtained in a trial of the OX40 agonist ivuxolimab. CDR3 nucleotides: TGTGCCAGCAGCTTAGTGGGGTGGGCGGGATCCACAGATACGCAGTATTTT. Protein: CASSLVGWAGSTDTQYF.